This T cell receptor (beta chain) originates from a study of T cell changes during pregnancy in multiple sclerosis. The CDR3 has 16 amino acids. The V and J ends lost 0 bases and 2 bases respectively, with 11 bases between them. Germline-derived CDR1 and CDR2 are LGHNA and YSLEER. Produced via immunoSEQ multiplex PCR; TCRdb's table is partial and in-frame only. The table includes 65,000 to 95,000 clones, around 91% detected once. The count of this clone is one. This chain uses TRBV4-3 with TRBJ1-3, with D possibly matching TRBD1 (6 bases). The sequences come from peripheral blood, collected before pregnancy. This sequence originates from a female donor with multiple sclerosis, enrolled in a pregnancy study. CDR3 bases: TGCGCCAGCAGCCAAGAAGGCAGGGGAACTGGAAACACCATATATTTT. Its protein product is CASSQEGRGTGNTIYF.